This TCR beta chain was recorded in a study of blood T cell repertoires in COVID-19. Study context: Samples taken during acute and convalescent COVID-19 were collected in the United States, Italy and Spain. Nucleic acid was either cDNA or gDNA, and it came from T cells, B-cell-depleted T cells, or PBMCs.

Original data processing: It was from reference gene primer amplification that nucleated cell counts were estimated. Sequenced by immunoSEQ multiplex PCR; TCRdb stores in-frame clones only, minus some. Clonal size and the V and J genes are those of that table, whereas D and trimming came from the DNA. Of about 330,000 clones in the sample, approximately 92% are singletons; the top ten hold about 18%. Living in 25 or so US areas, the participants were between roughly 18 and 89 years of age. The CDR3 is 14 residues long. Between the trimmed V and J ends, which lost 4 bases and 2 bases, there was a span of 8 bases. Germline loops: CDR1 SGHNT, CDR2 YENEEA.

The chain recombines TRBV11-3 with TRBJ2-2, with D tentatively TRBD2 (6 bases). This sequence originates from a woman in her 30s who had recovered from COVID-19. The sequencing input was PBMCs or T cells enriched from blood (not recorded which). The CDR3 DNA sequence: TGTGCCAGCAGCTATACTAGCAACACCGGGGAGCTGTTTTTT. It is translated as CASSYTSNTGELFF.